This T cell receptor beta chain derives from a study of OX40 agonist ivuxolimab in advanced cancers. Germline V CDR1 and CDR2: SGHRS, YFSETQ. This CDR3 is built from 15 residues. Trimming shortened V by 0 bases and J by 3 bases, and 9 bases separated the two germline ends. Points on this clone: The antigen is undetermined. Other nucleotide sequences in the sample specify the same CDR3.

The repertoire was sequenced with immunoSEQ multiplex PCR; TCRdb's copy has only in-frame clones and lacks some. The data show some 80,000 clones, around nine tenths seen once. Study results and caveats: Among the nonresponders, some also had low normalized T-cell clonal expansion. On average, a greater number of expanded clones characterised CD8+ T cells relative to CD4+.

Excluded were patients having autoimmune disease history or systemic immunosuppression. Samples were taken at baseline and on day 1 of cycles 4 and 7. The rearrangement uses TRBV5-1 and TRBJ1-4; D possibly corresponds to TRBD1 (5 bases). The clonotype comes from an adult with an advanced solid tumor such as melanoma, head and neck, liver or kidney cancer. The source was CD4+ or CD8+ T cells sorted from blood, collected in a trial of the OX40 agonist ivuxolimab. CDR3 DNA: TGCGCCAGCAGCTTGGGGGGACCACCTAATGAAAAACTGTTTTTT. Translated, it gives CASSLGGPPNEKLFF.